The 21 T cell receptor beta chains listed next were all sequenced from one sample in a study of blood T cell repertoires in COVID-19 (dated by TCRdb to 2018 to 2021). The library was built by means of the immunoSEQ multiplex PCR assay. The source is immuneACCESS, and TCRdb retained only in-frame sequences with V and J called. Part of the clones is not carried over; for the studies checked, unresolved V genes explain less than half of this, and the remainder is unexplained. The sample yields roughly 100,000 clones; around 73% were counted once. About 9% of the sample lies in the top ten. The sample taken for sequencing was peripheral blood. The receptors here all came from a man in his 60s with active or convalescent COVID-19.

V is TRBV18 and J is TRBJ2-2; TRBD2 is a possible D gene (5 bases). V was cut by 1 base and J by 4 bases, with 13 bases left in between. This CDR3 has 16 amino acids. Germline CDR1 and CDR2: KGHSH and LQKENI. CDR3 nucleotides: TGTGCCAGCTCACCACGGGCTAGCCGCGGCACCGGGGAGCTGTTTTTT. Encoded protein: CASSPRASRGTGELFF.

CDR3 amino acids: CASSEQGARTEAFF. As DNA, the CDR3 is TGTGCCAGCAGTGAGCAGGGGGCGCGCACTGAAGCTTTCTTT. The rearrangement links TRBV2 to TRBJ1-1, with 8 bases lining up with TRBD1. The CDR3 extends over 14 amino acids. CDR1 is SNHLY, CDR2 FYNNEI, per germline. Trimming took 3 bases from V and 4 from J; bases not matched to a gene: 4.

A few counts support this clone. This sequence joins TRBV15 and TRBJ1-5; possibly TRBD1 for D (6 bases). The V end was cut by 6 bases, the J end by 0 bases, with 18 bases between. The CDR3 sequence is 17 residues long. Germline values: CDR1 LNHNV, CDR2 YYDKDF (reference sequence). The CDR3 sequence is CATRASHGTYSNQPQHF. The CDR3 coding sequence is TGTGCCACCAGGGCGAGCCATGGGACATATAGCAATCAGCCCCAGCATTTT.

The J gene is TRBJ2-3, the V gene TRBV28; TRBD1 might be the D (5 bases). The germline CDR1 and CDR2 sequences are MDHEN and SYDVKM. Trimming took 3 bases from V and 0 from J, leaving 13 bases between them. The CDR3 covers 16 residues. CDR3 sequence reads: CASSFLQGLSTDTQYF. The CDR3 nucleotides read TGTGCCAGCAGTTTCCTTCAGGGCCTTAGCACAGATACGCAGTATTTT.

V gene TRBV5-1 combines with J gene TRBJ2-3; D gene uncertain. The germline V and J ends were trimmed by 8 bases and 0 bases, with 4 bases remaining between them. The CDR3 totals 11 residues. CDR1 and CDR2 (germline): SGHRS, YFSETQ. The CDR3 is CASSSTDTQYF. For the CDR3, the DNA is TGCGCCAGTTCTAGCACAGATACGCAGTATTTT.

This sequence joins TRBV4-3 and TRBJ1-2, with no clear D. Germline loops: CDR1 LGHNA, CDR2 YSLEER. Trimming pared 4 bases from V and 7 bases from J, leaving 13 bases between. The CDR3 spans 13 residues. CDR3 sequence: CASSPELGIGYTF. The CDR3 region has the DNA TGCGCCAGCAGCCCCGAACTAGGTATTGGCTACACCTTC.

DNA of the CDR3: TGTGCCAGCAGGAAAGTCGGCGGGCAGCTTATGTCGTTCTTC. It codes for CASRKVGGQLMSFF. The V and J genes are TRBV28 and TRBJ2-1; D possibly corresponds to TRBD2 (5 bases). The CDR3 sequence is 14 residues long. Germline V gene lookup returns CDR1 MDHEN and CDR2 SYDVKM. Trimming shortened V by 6 bases and J by 15 bases, and 24 bases separated the two germline ends.

The CDR3 reads CASSVGQAGSNEQFF. DNA of the CDR3: TGTGCCAGCAGCGTAGGCCAAGCGGGAAGCAATGAGCAGTTCTTC. V usage is TRBV9 and J usage is TRBJ2-1; TRBD2 aligns across 7 bases. Germline-derived CDR1 and CDR2 are SGDLS and YYNGEE. V gave up 0 bases and J gave up 6 bases; unmatched junction bases: 6. The CDR3 has 15 residues.

This rearrangement joins TRBV5-1 to TRBJ2-2; 9 nucleotides line up with TRBD2. V lost 2 bases to trimming and J lost 9 bases; unmatched junction nucleotides: 11. This CDR3 is 16 amino acids long. The germline gives CDR1 SGHRS, CDR2 YFSETQ. CDR3 sequence (DNA): TGCGCCAGCAGCTTCCATGGACTAGCGATACGGCGGGAGCTGTTTTTT. It is translated as CASSFHGLAIRRELFF.

This rearrangement joins TRBV10-3 to TRBJ2-2; 13 nucleotides agree with TRBD2. Germline V gene lookup returns CDR1 ENHRY and CDR2 SYGVKD. The CDR3 extends over 15 amino acids. V dropped 6 bases and J dropped 7; count of bases not matched to a gene: 5. In DNA form, the CDR3 reads TGTGCCATCAGAGGGACTAGCGGGAAAGTCGGGGAGCTGTTTTTT. Protein sequence: CAIRGTSGKVGELFF.

The chain employs TRBV19 and TRBJ1-1; D is undetermined. The germline CDR1 and CDR2 sequences are LNHDA and SQIVND (reference sequence). The CDR3 length is 15 residues. V was pared by 4 bases and J by 0 bases, with 12 bases between. The CDR3 reads CASSKGGGLNTEAFF. CDR3 DNA: TGTGCCAGTAGTAAAGGAGGCGGCTTGAACACTGAAGCTTTCTTT.

The genes are TRBV29-1 and TRBJ1-1; TRBD1 matches 7 bases. Germline values: CDR1 SQVTM, CDR2 ANQGSEA. With 7 bases clipped from V and 10 bases from J, the junction kept 18 bases outside the gene matches. This CDR3 contains 14 residues. CDR3 sequence (DNA): TGCAGCGCGGGGTCGGGAACAGGGGCTTTCGGAGCTTTCTTT. It is translated as CSAGSGTGAFGAFF. The full variable domain, rest sourced from reference TRBV29-1 and TRBJ1-1, is SAVISQKPSRDICQRGTSLTIQCQVDSQVTMMFWYRQQPGQSLTLIATANQGSEATYESGFVIDKFPISRPNLTFSTLTVSNMSPEDSSIYLCSAGSGTGAFGAFFGQGTRLTVV.

V usage is TRBV5-1 and J usage is TRBJ1-5; 8 bases match TRBD1. The V gene's germline CDR1 is SGHRS and CDR2 YFSETQ. The junction had 2 bases not matched to a gene; V was cut back by 0 bases and J by 0 bases. This CDR3 has 16 residues. The CDR3 coding sequence is TGCGCCAGCAGCTTGGCCGGGACAGGTAGCAATCAGCCCCAGCATTTT. Translating it yields CASSLAGTGSNQPQHF.

This sequence joins TRBV28 and TRBJ1-1; 8 nucleotides align to TRBD1. V lost 10 bases, J lost 5 bases, and 15 bases stayed unmatched. This CDR3 has 15 residues. Germline CDR1 MDHEN, CDR2 SYDVKM. CDR3 sequence reads: CAIIVEQGAKTEAFF. The CDR3, as DNA: TGTGCCATCATTGTCGAGCAGGGGGCAAAGACTGAAGCTTTCTTT.

The V gene is TRBV7-2, the J gene TRBJ2-6; the D gene is possibly TRBD1 (7 bases). The germline V gene encodes CDR1 SGHTA and CDR2 FQGNSA. The CDR3 sequence is 16 residues long. V lost 11 bases and J 1 base, leaving 18 bases between the germline ends. The CDR3 nucleotides are TGTGCCGGCGTTAAGGCAGGGGGGTCTGGGGCCAACGTCCTGACTTTC. Its translation is CAGVKAGGSGANVLTF. The whole variable domain, filled in from reference TRBV7-2 and TRBJ2-6, reads GAGVSQSPSNKVTEKGKDVELRCDPISGHTALYWYRQSLGQGLEFLIYFQGNSAPDKSGLPSDRFSAERTGGSVSTLTIQRTQQEDSAVYLCAGVKAGGSGANVLTFGAGSRLTVL.

This chain uses TRBV7-8 with TRBJ2-2, with 10 positions matching TRBD1. V shed 3 bases and J 4 bases; nucleotides not matched to a gene: 11. Germline V CDR1 and CDR2: SGHVS, FQNEAQ. The CDR3 contains 18 residues. Here the CDR3 reads CASSFLYPGQGFTGELFF. The CDR3 DNA reads as TGTGCCAGCAGCTTCCTTTATCCGGGACAGGGGTTCACCGGGGAGCTGTTTTTT.

V gene TRBV11-2 combines with J gene TRBJ2-3; the match to TRBD2 covers 11 bases. Germline CDR1 is SGHAT and CDR2 is FQNNGV. V shed 2 bases and J 4 bases; nucleotides not matched to a gene: 5. This CDR3 has 16 residues. CDR3 sequence: CASSLTSGRRPDTQYF. The DNA for the CDR3 is TGTGCCAGCAGCTTAACTAGCGGGAGAAGGCCAGATACGCAGTATTTT.

The CDR3 here is CAWSERTTNTGELFF. CDR3 in DNA: TGTGCCTGGAGCGAGCGGACCACCAACACCGGGGAGCTGTTTTTT. J is TRBJ2-2 and V is TRBV30; maybe TRBD2 (5 bases). Germline V gene data show CDR1 as GTSNPN and CDR2 as SVGIG (reference sequence). The CDR3 extends over 15 amino acids. Trimming shortened V by 3 bases and J by 2 bases, and 13 bases separated the two germline ends.

The chain combines TRBV28 with TRBJ2-7, with D perhaps matching TRBD2 (5 bases). This CDR3 spans 14 amino acids. Trimming stripped 2 bases from V and 4 bases from J, with 12 bases between. Germline V lookup: CDR1 MDHEN, CDR2 SYDVKM. DNA for the CDR3: TGTGCCAGCAGTTTAGGAGGCAGTCTGTACGAGCAGTACTTC. The encoded protein is CASSLGGSLYEQYF.

V is TRBV11-1 and J is TRBJ1-4, with TRBD1 matching 9 bases. Germline values: CDR1 SGHAT, CDR2 FQDESV (reference sequence). This CDR3 spans 15 amino acids. V was pared by 5 bases and J by 5 bases, with 6 bases of the junction left unmatched. Here the CDR3 DNA reads TGTGCCAGCAGCCCTCGGGACAGGGAGAATGAAAAACTGTTTTTT. This codes for CASSPRDRENEKLFF.

This clone was seen only a few times. The chain combines TRBV9 with TRBJ2-3; 8 bases map to TRBD2. Germline V CDR1 and CDR2: SGDLS, YYNGEE. Trimming removed 0 bases from V and 3 bases from J; junction bases left unmatched: 9. The CDR3 length is 17 residues. CDR3 region: CASSVAGGPLVTDTQYF. The CDR3 coding sequence is TGTGCCAGCAGCGTAGCGGGAGGGCCTCTAGTGACAGATACGCAGTATTTT.